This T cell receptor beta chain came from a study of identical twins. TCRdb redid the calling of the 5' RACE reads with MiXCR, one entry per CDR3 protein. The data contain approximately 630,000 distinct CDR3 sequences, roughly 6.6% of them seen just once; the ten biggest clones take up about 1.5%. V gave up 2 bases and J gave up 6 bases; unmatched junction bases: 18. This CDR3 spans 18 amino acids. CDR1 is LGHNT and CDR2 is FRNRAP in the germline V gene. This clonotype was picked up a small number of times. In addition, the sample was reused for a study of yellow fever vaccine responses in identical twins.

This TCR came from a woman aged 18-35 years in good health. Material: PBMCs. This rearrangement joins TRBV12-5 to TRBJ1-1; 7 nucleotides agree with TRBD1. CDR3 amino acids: CASGLTASGQYGFPEAFF. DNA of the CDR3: TGTGCTAGTGGTTTGACCGCATCGGGACAGTACGGTTTTCCTGAAGCTTTCTTT.